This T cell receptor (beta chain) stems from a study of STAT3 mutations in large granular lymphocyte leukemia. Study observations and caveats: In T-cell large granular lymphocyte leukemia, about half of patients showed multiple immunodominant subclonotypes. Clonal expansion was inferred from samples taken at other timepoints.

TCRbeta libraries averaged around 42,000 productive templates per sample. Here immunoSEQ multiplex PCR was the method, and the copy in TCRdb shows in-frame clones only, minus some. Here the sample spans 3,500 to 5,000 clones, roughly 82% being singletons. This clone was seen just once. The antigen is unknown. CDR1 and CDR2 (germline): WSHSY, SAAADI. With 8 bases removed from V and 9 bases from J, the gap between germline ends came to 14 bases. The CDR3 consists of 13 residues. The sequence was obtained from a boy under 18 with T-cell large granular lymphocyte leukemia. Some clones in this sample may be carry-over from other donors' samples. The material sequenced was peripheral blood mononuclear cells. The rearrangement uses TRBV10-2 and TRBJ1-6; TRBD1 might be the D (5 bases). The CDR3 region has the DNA TGCGCCAGCCGGGGTGGTCAGGGTTCACCCCTCCACTTT. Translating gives CASRGGQGSPLHF.